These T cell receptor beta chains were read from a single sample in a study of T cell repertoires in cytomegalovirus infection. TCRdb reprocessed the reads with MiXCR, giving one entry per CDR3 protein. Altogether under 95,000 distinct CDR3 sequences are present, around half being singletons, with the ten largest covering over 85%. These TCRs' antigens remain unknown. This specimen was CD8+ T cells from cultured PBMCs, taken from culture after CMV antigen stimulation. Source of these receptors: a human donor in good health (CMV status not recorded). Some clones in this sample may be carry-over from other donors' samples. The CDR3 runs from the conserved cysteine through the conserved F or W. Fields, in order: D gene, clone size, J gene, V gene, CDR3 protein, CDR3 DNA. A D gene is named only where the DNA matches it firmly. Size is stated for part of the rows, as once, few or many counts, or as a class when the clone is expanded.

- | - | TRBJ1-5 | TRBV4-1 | CASSQIYPSKGNQPQHF | TGCGCCAGCAGCCAAATTTATCCTTCTAAGGGCAATCAGCCCCAGCATTTT
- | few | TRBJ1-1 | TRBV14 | CASSQVIRGVNTEAFF | TGTGCCAGCAGCCAAGTTATAAGGGGGGTGAACACTGAAGCTTTCTTT
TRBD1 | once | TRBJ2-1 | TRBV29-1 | CSVRTGVGNEQFF | TGCAGCGTCCGGACAGGGGTAGGGAATGAGCAGTTCTTC
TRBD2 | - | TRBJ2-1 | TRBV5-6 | CASSLVGSGRYNEQFF | TGTGCCAGCAGCTTGGTGGGCAGCGGGAGATACAATGAGCAGTTCTTC
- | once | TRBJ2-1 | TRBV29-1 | CSVVRVLGGSGTYNEQFF | TGCAGCGTTGTTCGGGTTTTAGGGGGGAGTGGGACCTACAATGAGCAGTTCTTC
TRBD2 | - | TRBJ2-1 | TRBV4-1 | CASSQDRKAGGYYNEQFF | TGCGCCAGCAGCCAAGATCGAAAAGCGGGAGGGTACTACAATGAGCAGTTCTTC
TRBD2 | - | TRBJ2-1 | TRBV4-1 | CASSQGAGGSNEQFF | TGCGCCAGCAGCCAAGGGGCGGGGGGAAGCAATGAGCAGTTCTTC
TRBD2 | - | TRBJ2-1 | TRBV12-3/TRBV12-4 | CASSLKSGRMNEQFF | TGTGCCAGCAGTTTAAAAAGCGGGAGAATGAATGAGCAGTTCTTC
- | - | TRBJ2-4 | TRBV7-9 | CASSSVQGSPGNIQYF | TGTGCCAGCAGCTCCGTACAGGGATCACCAGGAAACATTCAGTACTTC
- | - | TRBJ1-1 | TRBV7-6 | CASTHPKHENTEAFF | TGTGCCAGCACCCATCCCAAACATGAGAACACTGAAGCTTTCTTT
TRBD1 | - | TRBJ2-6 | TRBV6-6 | CASSSTQGELAGANVLTF | TGTGCCAGCAGTTCTACACAGGGGGAGTTGGCTGGGGCCAACGTCCTGACTTTC
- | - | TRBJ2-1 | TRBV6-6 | CASQGSDSYNEQFF | TGTGCCAGCCAAGGGTCCGATTCTTACAATGAGCAGTTCTTC
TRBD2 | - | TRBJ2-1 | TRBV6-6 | CASSSRTLAGRDNEQFF | TGTGCCAGCAGTTCCCGGACACTAGCGGGGCGAGACAATGAGCAGTTCTTC
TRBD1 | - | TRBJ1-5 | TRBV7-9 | CASSLDRQGGHQPQHF | TGTGCCAGCAGCTTAGATAGACAGGGTGGTCATCAGCCCCAGCATTTT
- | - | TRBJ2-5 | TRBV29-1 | CSGERASPQETQYF | TGCAGCGGAGAGCGGGCGTCTCCCCAAGAGACCCAGTACTTC
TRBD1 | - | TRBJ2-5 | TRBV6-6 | CATYRGETQYF | TGTGCCACCTACAGGGGGGAGACCCAGTACTTC
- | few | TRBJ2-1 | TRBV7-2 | CASSSEGPYNEQFF | TGTGCCAGCAGCTCCGAGGGCCCGTACAATGAGCAGTTCTTC
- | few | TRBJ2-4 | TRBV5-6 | CASSPAGGSLAKNIQYF | TGTGCCAGCAGCCCTGCAGGAGGGAGTTTAGCCAAAAACATTCAGTACTTC